The T cell receptor beta chain described here comes from a study of tissue T cells after allogeneic stem cell transplantation. Points from the study as a whole: Anatomically similar tissues had similar TCR repertoires within each patient.

The protocol was immunoSEQ multiplex PCR, while the TCRdb copy is restricted to in-frame clones and leaves out a portion. In the table there are around 4,100 clones, about two thirds of which are singletons. Per the germline V gene, CDR1 is MNHEY and CDR2 is SVGAGI. J gave up 4 bases and V 6 bases, and 5 bases lay outside the gene matches. This CDR3 spans 13 amino acids. About this clone itself: Antigen: not known.

V gene TRBV6-5 combines with J gene TRBJ1-1, with 7 nucleotides matching TRBD1. The sequenced sample was tissue from the esophagus, obtained at autopsy. The TCR sequence derives from an older female donor with lung cancer. CDR3 sequence (DNA): TGTGCCAGCAGATTACAGGGGACCACTGAAGCTTTCTTT. It codes for CASRLQGTTEAFF.